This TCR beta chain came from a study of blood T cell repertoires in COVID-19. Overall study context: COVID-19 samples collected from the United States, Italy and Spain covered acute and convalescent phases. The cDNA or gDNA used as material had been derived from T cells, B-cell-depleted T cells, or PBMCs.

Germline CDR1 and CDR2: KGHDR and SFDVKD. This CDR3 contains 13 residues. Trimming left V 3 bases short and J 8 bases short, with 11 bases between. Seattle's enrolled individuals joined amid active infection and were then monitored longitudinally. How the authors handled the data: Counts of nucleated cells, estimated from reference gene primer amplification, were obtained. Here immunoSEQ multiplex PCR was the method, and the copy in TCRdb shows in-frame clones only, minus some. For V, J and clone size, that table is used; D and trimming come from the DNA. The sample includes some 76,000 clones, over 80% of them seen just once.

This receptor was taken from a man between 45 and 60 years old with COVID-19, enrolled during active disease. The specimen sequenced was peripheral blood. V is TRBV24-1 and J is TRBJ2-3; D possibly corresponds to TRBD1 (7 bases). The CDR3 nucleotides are TGTGCCACCAGTGATACGCAGGGGGGTACGCAGTATTTT. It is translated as CATSDTQGGTQYF.